This TCR beta chain emerged from a study of T cell responses to AZD1222 COVID-19 vaccine. The repertoire was sequenced with immunoSEQ multiplex PCR; TCRdb's copy has only in-frame clones and lacks some. The sample includes some 140,000 clones, about 92% seen only once; the top ten take 18%. Specimen: peripheral blood, collected on day 0 of AZD1222 vaccination. The source is an adult in good health.

In DNA form, the CDR3 reads TGTGCTAGTGGTTTGGACAATCAGCCCCAGCATTTT. This gives the protein CASGLDNQPQHF. The rearrangement links TRBV12-5 to TRBJ1-5; unclear D gene. The germline V and J ends were trimmed by 1 base and 3 bases, with 1 base remaining between them. The CDR3 length is 12 residues. The germline gives CDR1 LGHNT, CDR2 FRNRAP.